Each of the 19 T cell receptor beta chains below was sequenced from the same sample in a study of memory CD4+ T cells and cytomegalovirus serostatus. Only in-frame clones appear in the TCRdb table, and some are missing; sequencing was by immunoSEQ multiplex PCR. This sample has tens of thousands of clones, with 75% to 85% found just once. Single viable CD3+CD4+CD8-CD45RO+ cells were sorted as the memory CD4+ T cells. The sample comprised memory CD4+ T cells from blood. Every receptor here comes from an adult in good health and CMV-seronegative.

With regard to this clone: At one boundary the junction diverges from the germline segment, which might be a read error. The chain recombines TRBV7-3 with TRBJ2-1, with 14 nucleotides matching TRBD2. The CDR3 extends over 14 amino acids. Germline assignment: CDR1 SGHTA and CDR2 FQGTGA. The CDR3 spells CASSLTGTSGSLVF. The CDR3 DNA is TGTGCCAGCAGCTTGACCGGGACTAGCGGGAGTTTGGTCTTC.

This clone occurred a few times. The CDR3: CASSKADNQETQYF. In DNA form, the CDR3 reads TGTGCCAGCAGCAAAGCCGACAACCAAGAGACCCAGTACTTC. The genes are TRBV21-1 and TRBJ2-5; the table's D gene call, TRBD1, was not cross checked with the DNA. TRBV21-1 is tagged as a pseudogene. There are 14 residues in the CDR3.

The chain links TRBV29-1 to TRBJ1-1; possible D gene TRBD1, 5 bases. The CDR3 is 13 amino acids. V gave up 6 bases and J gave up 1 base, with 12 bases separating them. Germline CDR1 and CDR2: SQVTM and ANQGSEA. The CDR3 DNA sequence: TGCAGCGTCCGACTTACAGGGAACACTGAAGCTTTCTTT. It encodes CSVRLTGNTEAFF.

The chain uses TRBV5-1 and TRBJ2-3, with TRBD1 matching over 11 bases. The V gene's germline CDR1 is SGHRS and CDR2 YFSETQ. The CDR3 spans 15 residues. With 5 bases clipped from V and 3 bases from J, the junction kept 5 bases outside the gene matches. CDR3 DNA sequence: TGCGCCAGCAGGTACCGGGACAGGGGGACAGATACGCAGTATTTT. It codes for CASRYRDRGTDTQYF.

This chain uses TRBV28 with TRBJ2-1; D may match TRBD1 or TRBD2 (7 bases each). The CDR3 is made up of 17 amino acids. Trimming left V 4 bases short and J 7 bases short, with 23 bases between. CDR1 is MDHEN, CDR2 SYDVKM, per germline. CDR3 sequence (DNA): TGTGCCAGCAGTTCCCCGAGGGGGGGACAGCAACAAAATGAGCAGTTCTTC. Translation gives CASSSPRGGQQQNEQFF.

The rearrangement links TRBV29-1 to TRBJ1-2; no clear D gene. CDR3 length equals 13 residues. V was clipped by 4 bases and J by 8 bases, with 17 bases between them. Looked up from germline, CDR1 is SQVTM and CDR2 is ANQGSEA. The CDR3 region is CSVAPQVMGGYTF. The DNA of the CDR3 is TGCAGCGTTGCCCCTCAAGTTATGGGAGGCTACACCTTC. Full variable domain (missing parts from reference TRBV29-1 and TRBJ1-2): SAVISQKPSRDICQRGTSLTIQCQVDSQVTMMFWYRQQPGQSLTLIATANQGSEATYESGFVIDKFPISRPNLTFSTLTVSNMSPEDSSIYLCSVAPQVMGGYTFGSGTRLTVV.

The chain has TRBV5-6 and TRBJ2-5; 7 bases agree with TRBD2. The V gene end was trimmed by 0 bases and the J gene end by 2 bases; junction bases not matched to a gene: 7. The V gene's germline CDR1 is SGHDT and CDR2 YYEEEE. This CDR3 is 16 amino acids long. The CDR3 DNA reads TGTGCCAGCAGCTTGGAGCGGGGCGCGAGACAAGAGACCCAGTACTTC. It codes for CASSLERGARQETQYF.

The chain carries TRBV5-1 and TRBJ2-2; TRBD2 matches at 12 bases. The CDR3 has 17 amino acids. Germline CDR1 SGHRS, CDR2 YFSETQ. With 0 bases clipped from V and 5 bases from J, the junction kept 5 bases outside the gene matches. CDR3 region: CASSLELAGGKTGELFF. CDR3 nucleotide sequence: TGCGCCAGCAGCTTGGAACTAGCGGGAGGTAAAACCGGGGAGCTGTTTTTT. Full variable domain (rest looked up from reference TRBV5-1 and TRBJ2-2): KAGVTQTPRYLIKTRGQQVTLSCSPISGHRSVSWYQQTPGQGLQFLFEYFSETQRNKGNFPGRFSGRQFSNSRSEMNVSTLELGDSALYLCASSLELAGGKTGELFFGEGSRLTVL.

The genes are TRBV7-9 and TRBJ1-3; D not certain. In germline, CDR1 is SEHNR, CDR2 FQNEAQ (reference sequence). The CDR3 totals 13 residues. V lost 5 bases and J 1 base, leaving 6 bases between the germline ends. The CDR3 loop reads CASSIYSGNTIYF. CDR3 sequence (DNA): TGTGCCAGCAGCATTTATTCTGGAAACACCATATATTTT.

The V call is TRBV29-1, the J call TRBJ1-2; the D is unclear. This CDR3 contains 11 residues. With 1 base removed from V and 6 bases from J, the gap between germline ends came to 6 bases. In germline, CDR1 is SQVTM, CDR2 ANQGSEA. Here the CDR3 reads CSVEVGNGYTF. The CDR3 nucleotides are TGCAGCGTTGAAGTGGGAAATGGCTACACCTTC. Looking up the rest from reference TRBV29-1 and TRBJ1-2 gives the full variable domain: SAVISQKPSRDICQRGTSLTIQCQVDSQVTMMFWYRQQPGQSLTLIATANQGSEATYESGFVIDKFPISRPNLTFSTLTVSNMSPEDSSIYLCSVEVGNGYTFGSGTRLTVV.

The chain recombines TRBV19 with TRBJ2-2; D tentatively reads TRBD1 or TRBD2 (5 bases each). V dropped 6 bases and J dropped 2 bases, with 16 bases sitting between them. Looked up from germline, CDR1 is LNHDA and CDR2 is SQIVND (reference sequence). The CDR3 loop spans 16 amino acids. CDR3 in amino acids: CASRGRAEVNTGELFF. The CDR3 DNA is TGTGCCAGTAGGGGGCGGGCGGAGGTCAACACCGGGGAGCTGTTTTTT.

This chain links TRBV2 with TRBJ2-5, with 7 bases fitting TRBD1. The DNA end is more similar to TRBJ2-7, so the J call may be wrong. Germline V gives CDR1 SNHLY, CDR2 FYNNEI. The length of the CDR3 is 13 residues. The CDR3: CATEDRELDEQYF. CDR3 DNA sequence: TGTGCCACCGAAGACAGGGAGCTCGACGAGCAGTACTTC.

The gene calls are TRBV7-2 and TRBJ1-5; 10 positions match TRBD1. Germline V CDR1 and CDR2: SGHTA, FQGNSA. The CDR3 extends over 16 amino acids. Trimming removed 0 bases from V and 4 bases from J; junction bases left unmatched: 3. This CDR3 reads CASSLALGQGNQPQHF. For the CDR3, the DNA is TGTGCCAGCAGCTTAGCGTTGGGACAGGGGAATCAGCCCCAGCATTTT.

The CDR3 DNA reads TGTGCCAGCTCACCCCCGGGACAGGGTTACACTGAAGCTTTCTTT. This translates into CASSPPGQGYTEAFF. V usage is TRBV18 and J usage is TRBJ1-1, with 9 nucleotides matching TRBD1. Germline trimming cut 3 bases from V and 3 bases from J; bases unmatched to any gene: 5. Germline CDR1 and CDR2: KGHSH and LQKENI. This CDR3 contains 15 residues.

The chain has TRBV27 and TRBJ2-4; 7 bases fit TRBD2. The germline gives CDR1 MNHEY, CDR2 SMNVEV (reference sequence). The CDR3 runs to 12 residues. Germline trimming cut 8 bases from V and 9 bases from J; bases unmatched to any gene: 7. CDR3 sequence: CASRTRATIQYF. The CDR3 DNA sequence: TGTGCCAGCCGGACTAGGGCTACCATTCAGTACTTC.

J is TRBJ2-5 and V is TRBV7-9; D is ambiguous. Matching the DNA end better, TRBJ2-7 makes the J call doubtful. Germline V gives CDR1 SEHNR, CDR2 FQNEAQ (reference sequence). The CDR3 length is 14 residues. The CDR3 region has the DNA TGTGCCAGCAGCTTATCCCTCTCCGGTTACGAGCAGTACTTC. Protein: CASSLSLSGYEQYF.

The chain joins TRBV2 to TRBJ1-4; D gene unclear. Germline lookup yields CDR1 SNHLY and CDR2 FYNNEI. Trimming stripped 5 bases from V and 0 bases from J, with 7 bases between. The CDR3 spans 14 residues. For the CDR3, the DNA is TGTGCCAGCAGTAAGACTGCAACTAATGAAAAACTGTTTTTT. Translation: CASSKTATNEKLFF. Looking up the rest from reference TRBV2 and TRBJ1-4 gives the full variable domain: EPEVTQTPSHQVTQMGQEVILRCVPISNHLYFYWYRQILGQKVEFLVSFYNNEISEKSEIFDDQFSVERPDGSNFTLKIRSTKLEDSAMYFCASSKTATNEKLFFGSGTQLSVL.

Written as DNA, the CDR3 is TGTGCTAGTGGTTTAGGTTTTGAGCAGTTCTTC. This sequence encodes CASGLGFEQFF. This rearrangement joins TRBV12-5 to TRBJ2-1, with no clear D. From germline, CDR1 is LGHNT and CDR2 FRNRAP. V lost 3 bases, J lost 9 bases, and 6 bases lay in between. The CDR3 runs to 11 residues.

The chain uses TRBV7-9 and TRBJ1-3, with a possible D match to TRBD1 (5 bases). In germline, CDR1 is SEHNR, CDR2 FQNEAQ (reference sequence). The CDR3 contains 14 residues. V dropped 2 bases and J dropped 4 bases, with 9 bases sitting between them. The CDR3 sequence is CASSLRGTGNTIYF. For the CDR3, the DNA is TGTGCCAGCAGCTTAAGGGGTACCGGAAACACCATATATTTT.